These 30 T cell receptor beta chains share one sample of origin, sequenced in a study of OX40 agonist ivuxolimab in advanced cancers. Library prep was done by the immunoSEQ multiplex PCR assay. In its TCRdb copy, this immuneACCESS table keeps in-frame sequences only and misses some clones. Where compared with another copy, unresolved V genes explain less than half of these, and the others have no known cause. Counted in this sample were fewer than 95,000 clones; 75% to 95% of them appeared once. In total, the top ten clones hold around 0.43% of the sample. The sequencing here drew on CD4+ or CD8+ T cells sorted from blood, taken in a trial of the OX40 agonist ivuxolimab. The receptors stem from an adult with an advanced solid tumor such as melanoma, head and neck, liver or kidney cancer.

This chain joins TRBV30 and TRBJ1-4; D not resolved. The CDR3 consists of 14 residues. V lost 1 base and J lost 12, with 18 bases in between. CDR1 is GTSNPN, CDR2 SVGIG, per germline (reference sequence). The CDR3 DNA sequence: TGTGCCTGGAGTGCTTCAGACGTGGGAGGGCAACTGTTTTTT. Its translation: CAWSASDVGGQLFF.

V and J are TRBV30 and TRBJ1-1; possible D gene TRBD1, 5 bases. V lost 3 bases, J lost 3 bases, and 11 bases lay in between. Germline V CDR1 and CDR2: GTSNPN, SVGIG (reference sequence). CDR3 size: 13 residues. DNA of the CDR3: TGTGCCTGGAGCCGGGACGGGTACACTGAAGCTTTCTTT. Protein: CAWSRDGYTEAFF.

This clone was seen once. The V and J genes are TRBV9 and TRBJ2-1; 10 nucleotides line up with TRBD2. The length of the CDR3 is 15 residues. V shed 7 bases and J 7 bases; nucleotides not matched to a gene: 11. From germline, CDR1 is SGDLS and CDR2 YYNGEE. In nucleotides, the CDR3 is TGTGCCAGCGGGGATAGCGGGGGGCCTAGGAATGAGCAGTTCTTC. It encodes CASGDSGGPRNEQFF.

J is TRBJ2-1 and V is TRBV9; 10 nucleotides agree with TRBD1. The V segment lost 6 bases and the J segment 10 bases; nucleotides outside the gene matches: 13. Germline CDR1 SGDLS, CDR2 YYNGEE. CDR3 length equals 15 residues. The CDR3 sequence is CASTAGQGVTGEQFF. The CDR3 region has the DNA TGTGCCAGCACCGCCGGACAGGGGGTTACAGGGGAGCAGTTCTTC.

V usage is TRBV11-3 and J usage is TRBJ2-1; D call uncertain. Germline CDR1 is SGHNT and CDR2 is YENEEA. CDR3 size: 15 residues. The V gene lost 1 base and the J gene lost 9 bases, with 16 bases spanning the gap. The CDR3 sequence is CASSLVSSSSSEQFF. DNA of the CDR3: TGTGCCAGCAGCTTAGTTTCGAGTAGCTCTAGTGAGCAGTTCTTC.

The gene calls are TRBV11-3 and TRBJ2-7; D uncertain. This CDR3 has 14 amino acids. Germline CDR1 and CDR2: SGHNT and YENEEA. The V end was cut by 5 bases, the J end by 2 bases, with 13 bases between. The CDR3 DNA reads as TGTGCCAGCAGCCCCGCCTGGGCCGCCTACGAGCAGTACTTC. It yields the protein CASSPAWAAYEQYF. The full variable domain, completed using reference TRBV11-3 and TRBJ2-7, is EAGVVQSPRYKIIEKKQPVAFWCNPISGHNTLYWYLQNLGQGPELLIRYENEEAVDDSQLPKDRFSAERLKGVDSTLKIQPAELGDSAVYLCASSPAWAAYEQYFGPGTRLTVT.

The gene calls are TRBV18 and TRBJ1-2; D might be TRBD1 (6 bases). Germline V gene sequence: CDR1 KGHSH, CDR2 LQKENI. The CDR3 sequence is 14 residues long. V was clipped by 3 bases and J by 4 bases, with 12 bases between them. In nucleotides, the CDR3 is TGTGCCAGCTCACCCCCGACAGGCCCCTATGGCTACACCTTC. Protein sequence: CASSPPTGPYGYTF.

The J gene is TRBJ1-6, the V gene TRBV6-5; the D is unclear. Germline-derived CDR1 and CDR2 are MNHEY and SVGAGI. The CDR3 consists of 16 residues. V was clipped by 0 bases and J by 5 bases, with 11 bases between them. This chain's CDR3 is CASSYSRTHHNSPLHF. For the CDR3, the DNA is TGTGCCAGCAGTTACTCGCGGACGCACCATAATTCACCCCTCCACTTT.

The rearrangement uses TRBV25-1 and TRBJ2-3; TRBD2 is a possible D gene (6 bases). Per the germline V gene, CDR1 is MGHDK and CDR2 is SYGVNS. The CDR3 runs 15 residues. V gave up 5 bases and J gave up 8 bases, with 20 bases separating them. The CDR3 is CASSRMADYTTTQYF. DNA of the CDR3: TGTGCCAGCAGTAGGATGGCGGACTATACGACTACGCAGTATTTT.

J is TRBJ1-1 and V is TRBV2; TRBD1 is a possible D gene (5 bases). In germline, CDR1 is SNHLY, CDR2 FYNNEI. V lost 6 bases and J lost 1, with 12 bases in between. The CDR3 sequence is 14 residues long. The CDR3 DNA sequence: TGTGCCAGCAGCGTTGTAGGGGCGAACACTGAAGCTTTCTTT. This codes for CASSVVGANTEAFF.

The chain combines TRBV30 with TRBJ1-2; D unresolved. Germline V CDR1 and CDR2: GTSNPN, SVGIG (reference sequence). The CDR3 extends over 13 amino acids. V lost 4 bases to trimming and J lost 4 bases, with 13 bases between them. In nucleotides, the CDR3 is TGTGCCTGGAATAGGCGGTTGGTCTATGGCTACACCTTC. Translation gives CAWNRRLVYGYTF.

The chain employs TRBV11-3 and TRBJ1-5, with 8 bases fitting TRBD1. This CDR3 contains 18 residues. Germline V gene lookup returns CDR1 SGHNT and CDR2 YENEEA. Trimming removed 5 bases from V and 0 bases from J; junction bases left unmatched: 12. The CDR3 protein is CASSPDRGERNSNQPQHF. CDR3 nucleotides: TGTGCCAGCAGCCCCGACAGGGGCGAAAGGAATAGCAATCAGCCCCAGCATTTT.

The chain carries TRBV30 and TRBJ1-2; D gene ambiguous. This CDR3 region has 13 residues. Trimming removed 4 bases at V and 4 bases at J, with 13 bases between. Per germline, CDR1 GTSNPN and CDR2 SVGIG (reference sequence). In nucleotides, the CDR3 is TGTGCCTGGAATCGGCCCCCAGGCTATGGCTACACCTTC. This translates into CAWNRPPGYGYTF.

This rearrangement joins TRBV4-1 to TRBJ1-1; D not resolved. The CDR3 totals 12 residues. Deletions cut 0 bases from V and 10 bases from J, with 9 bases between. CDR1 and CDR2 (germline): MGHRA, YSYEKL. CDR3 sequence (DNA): TGCGCCAGCAGCCAAGACGCTTACGGAGCTTTCTTT. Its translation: CASSQDAYGAFF.

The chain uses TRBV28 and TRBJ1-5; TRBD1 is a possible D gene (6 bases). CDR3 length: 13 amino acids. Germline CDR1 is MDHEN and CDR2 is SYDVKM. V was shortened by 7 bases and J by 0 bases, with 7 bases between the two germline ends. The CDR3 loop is CASIQGSNQPQHF. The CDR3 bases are TGTGCCAGCATACAGGGTAGCAATCAGCCCCAGCATTTT.

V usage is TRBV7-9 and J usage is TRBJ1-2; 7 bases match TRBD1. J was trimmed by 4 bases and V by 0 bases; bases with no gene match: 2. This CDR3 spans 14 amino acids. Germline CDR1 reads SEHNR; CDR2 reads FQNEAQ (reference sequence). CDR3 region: CASSLAGTVYGYTF. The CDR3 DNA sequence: TGTGCCAGCAGCTTAGCCGGGACAGTCTATGGCTACACCTTC.

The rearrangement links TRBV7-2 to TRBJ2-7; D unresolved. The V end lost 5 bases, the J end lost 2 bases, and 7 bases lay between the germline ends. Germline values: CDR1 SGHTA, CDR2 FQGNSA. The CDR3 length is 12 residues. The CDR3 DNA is TGTGCCAGCAGCCCCAATACCTACGAGCAGTACTTC. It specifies CASSPNTYEQYF.

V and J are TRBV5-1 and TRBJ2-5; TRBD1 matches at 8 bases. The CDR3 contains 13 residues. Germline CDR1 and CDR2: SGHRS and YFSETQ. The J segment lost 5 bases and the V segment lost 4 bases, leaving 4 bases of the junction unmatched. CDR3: CASSQTGAETQYF. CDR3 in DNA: TGCGCCAGCAGCCAGACAGGGGCCGAGACCCAGTACTTC.

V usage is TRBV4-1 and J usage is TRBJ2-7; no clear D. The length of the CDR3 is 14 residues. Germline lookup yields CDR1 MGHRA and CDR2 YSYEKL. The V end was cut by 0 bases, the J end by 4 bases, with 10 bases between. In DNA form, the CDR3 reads TGCGCCAGCAGCCAAGATTGGTCCAGATACGAGCAGTACTTC. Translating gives CASSQDWSRYEQYF.

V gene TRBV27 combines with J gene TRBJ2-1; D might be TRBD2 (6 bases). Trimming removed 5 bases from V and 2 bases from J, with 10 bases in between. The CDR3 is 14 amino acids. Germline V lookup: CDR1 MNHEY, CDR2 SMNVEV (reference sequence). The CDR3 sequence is CASSVGEAYNEQFF. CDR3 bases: TGTGCCAGCAGTGTGGGGGAGGCCTACAATGAGCAGTTCTTC.

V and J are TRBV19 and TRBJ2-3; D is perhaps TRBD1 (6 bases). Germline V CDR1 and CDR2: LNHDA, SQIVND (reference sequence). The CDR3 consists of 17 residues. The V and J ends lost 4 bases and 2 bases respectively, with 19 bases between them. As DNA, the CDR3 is TGTGCCAGTAGTAGAAGTCGGCAGGGGACCTCCACAGATACGCAGTATTTT. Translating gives CASSRSRQGTSTDTQYF.

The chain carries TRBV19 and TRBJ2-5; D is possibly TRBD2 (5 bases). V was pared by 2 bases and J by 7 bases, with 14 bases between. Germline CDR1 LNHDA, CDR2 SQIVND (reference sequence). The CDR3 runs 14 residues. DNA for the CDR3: TGTGCCAGTAGTATAACGGGGTTGACGGGGACCCAGTACTTC. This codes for CASSITGLTGTQYF.

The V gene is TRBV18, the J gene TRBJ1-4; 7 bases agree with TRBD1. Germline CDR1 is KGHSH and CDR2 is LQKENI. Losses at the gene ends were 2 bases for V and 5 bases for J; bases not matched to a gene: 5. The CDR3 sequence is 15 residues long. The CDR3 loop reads CASSPRQGLNEKLFF. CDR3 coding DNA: TGTGCCAGCTCACCAAGACAGGGATTAAATGAAAAACTGTTTTTT.

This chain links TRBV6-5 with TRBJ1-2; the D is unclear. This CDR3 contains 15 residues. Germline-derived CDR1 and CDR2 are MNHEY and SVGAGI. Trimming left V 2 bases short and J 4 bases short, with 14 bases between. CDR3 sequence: CASSYGDGQSYGYTF. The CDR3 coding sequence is TGTGCCAGCAGTTACGGCGACGGGCAGAGCTATGGCTACACCTTC.

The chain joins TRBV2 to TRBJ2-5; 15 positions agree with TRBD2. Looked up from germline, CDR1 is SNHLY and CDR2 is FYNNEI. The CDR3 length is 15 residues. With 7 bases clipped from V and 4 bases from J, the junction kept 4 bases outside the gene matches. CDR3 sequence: CASTRTSGRGETQYF. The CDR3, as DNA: TGTGCCAGCACCCGGACTAGCGGGAGGGGAGAGACCCAGTACTTC.

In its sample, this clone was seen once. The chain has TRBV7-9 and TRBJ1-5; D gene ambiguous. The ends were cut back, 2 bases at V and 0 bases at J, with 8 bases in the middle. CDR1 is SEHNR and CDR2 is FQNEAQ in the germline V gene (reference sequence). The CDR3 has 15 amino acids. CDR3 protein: CASSLSQASNQPQHF. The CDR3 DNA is TGTGCCAGCAGCTTATCACAAGCTAGCAATCAGCCCCAGCATTTT.

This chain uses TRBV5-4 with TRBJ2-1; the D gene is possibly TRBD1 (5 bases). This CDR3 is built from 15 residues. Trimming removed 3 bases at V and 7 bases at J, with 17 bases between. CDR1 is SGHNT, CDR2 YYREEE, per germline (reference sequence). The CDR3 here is CASSSQGPLRNEQFF. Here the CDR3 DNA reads TGTGCCAGCAGCTCCCAGGGTCCCCTCCGGAATGAGCAGTTCTTC.

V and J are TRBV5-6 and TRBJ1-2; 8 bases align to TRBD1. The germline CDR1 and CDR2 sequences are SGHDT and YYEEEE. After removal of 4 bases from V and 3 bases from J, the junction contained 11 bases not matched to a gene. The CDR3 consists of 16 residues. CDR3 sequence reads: CASSGNTGGDYYGYTF. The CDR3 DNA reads TGTGCCAGCAGCGGAAACACAGGGGGGGATTACTATGGCTACACCTTC.

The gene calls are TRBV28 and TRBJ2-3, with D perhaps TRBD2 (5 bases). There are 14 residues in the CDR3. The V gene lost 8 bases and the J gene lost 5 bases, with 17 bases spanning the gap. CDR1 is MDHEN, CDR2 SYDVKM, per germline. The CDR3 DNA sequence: TGTGCCAGCGGCCGCGGTGGAGAGGGAGATACGCAGTATTTT. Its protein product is CASGRGGEGDTQYF.

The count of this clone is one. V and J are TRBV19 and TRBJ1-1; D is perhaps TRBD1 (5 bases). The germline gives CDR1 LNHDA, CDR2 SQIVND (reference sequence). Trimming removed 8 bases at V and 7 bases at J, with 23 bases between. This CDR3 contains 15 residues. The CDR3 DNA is TGTGCCAGTGAGGGGAGTTTGGCTCCGAGGGGTGAAGCTTTCTTT. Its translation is CASEGSLAPRGEAFF.